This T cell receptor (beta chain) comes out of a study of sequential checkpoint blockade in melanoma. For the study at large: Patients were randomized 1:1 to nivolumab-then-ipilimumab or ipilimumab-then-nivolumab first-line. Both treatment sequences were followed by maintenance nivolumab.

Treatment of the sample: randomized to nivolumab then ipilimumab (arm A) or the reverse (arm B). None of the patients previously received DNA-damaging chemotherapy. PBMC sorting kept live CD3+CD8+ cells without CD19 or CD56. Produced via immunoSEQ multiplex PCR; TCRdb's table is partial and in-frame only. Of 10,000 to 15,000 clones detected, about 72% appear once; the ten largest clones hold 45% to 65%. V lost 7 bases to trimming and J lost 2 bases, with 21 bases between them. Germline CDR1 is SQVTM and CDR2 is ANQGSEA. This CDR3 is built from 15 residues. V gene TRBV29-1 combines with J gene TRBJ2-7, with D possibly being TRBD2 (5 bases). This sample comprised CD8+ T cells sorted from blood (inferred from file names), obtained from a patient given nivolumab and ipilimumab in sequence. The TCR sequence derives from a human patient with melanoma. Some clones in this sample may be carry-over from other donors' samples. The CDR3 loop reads CSGVLNGEGTYEQYF. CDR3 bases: TGCAGCGGTGTCCTCAATGGAGAGGGTACCTACGAGCAGTACTTC.